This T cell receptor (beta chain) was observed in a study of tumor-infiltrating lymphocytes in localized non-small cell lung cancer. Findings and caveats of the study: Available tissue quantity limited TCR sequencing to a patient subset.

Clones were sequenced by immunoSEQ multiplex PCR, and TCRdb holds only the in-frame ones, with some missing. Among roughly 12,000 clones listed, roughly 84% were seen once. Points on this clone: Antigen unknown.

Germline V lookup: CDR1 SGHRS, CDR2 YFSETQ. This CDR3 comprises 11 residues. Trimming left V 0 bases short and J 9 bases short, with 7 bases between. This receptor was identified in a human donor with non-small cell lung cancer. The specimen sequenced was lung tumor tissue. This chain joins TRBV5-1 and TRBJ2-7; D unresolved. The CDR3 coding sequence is TGCGCCAGCAGCTTGGGGGGTGGGCAGTACTTC. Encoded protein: CASSLGGGQYF.